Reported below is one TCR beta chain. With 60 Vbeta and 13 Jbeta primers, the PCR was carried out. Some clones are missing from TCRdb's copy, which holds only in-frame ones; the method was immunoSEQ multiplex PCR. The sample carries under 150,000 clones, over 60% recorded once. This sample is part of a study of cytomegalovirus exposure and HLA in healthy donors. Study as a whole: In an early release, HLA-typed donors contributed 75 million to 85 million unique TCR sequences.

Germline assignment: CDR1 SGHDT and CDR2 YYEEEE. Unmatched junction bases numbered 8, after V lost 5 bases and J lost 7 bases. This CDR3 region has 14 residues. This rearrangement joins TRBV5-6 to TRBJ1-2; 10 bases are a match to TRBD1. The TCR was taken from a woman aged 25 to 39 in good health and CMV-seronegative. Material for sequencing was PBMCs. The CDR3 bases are TGTGCCAGCAGACCACCGGGACAGGGGTCTGGCTACACCTTC. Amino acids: CASRPPGQGSGYTF.